The 14 T cell receptor beta chains given below trace back to one sample, sequenced in a study of T cell responses to AZD1222 COVID-19 vaccine. Repertoires were generated with immunoSEQ multiplex PCR, while TCRdb's copy carries only in-frame clones and drops some. The sample includes about 160,000 clones, about nine tenths of them seen just once. This sample comprised peripheral blood, obtained on day 0 of AZD1222 vaccination. Receptors were obtained from an adult in good health.

The chain couples TRBV5-1 to TRBJ2-5; a possible D gene is TRBD2 (6 bases). Trimming removed 1 base from V and 1 base from J, with 11 bases in between. The CDR3 loop spans 15 amino acids. Germline V gene lookup returns CDR1 SGHRS and CDR2 YFSETQ. For the CDR3, the DNA is TGCGCCAGCAGCTTGACCGGACTACCCCAAGAGACCCAGTACTTC. Its protein product is CASSLTGLPQETQYF.

V usage is TRBV6-2 or TRBV6-3 and J usage is TRBJ2-7, with D hard to call. Germline values: CDR1 MNHEY, CDR2 SVGEGT. The CDR3 is 11 residues long. Trimming removed 2 bases from V and 7 bases from J, with 6 bases in between. The CDR3 DNA sequence: TGTGCCAGCAGTTACAAGGTGGAGCAGTACTTC. Protein product: CASSYKVEQYF.

This chain links TRBV19 with TRBJ1-1; TRBD1 might be the D (5 bases). Germline V gene lookup returns CDR1 LNHDA and CDR2 SQIVND (reference sequence). The ends were cut back, 7 bases at V and 3 bases at J, with 12 bases in the middle. The CDR3 length is 13 residues. The CDR3 DNA reads as TGTGCCAGTACCTCTAGGGGCGACACTGAAGCTTTCTTT. Residues: CASTSRGDTEAFF.

V and J are TRBV4-1 and TRBJ2-1, with a possible D match to TRBD1 (6 bases). Germline CDR1 MGHRA, CDR2 YSYEKL. This CDR3 has 15 residues. Trimming stripped 1 base from V and 5 bases from J, with 12 bases between. The CDR3, as DNA: TGCGCCAGCAGCCAAGTCCGGACAGAACACAATGAGCAGTTCTTC. This sequence encodes CASSQVRTEHNEQFF.

V is TRBV27 and J is TRBJ2-7, with 14 bases that match TRBD2. This CDR3 has 18 residues. Germline CDR1 MNHEY, CDR2 SMNVEV (reference sequence). J lost 3 bases, V lost 2 bases, and 9 bases had no gene match. The CDR3 bases are TGTGCCAGCAGTTTAAGGGGGACTAGCGGGAGCATCAGCTACGAGCAGTACTTC. It translates to CASSLRGTSGSISYEQYF.

The gene calls are TRBV7-9 and TRBJ1-4; D gene ambiguous. The CDR3 length is 14 residues. In germline, CDR1 is SEHNR, CDR2 FQNEAQ (reference sequence). V lost 3 bases, J lost 0 bases, and 5 bases lay in between. CDR3 loop: CASSFRSTNEKLFF. The CDR3 coding sequence is TGTGCCAGCAGCTTTAGGTCAACTAATGAAAAACTGTTTTTT.

The chain uses TRBV5-1 and TRBJ1-1, with TRBD1 as a possible D gene (6 bases). Germline-derived CDR1 and CDR2 are SGHRS and YFSETQ. The V and J ends lost 2 bases and 5 bases respectively, with 16 bases between them. The CDR3 is made up of 15 amino acids. For the CDR3, the DNA is TGCGCCAGCAGCTTTGCACCCGAGGGGGATACTGAAGCTTTCTTT. Its protein product is CASSFAPEGDTEAFF.

The J gene is TRBJ1-2, the V gene TRBV19; D perhaps matches TRBD1 (5 bases). Germline V gives CDR1 LNHDA, CDR2 SQIVND (reference sequence). This CDR3 is 16 amino acids long. Deletions cut 1 base from V and 3 bases from J, with 15 bases between. CDR3 nucleotides: TGTGCCAGTAGTATAGTCGGGGCAGAACTCTACTATGGCTACACCTTC. This encodes CASSIVGAELYYGYTF. Full variable domain (rest looked up from reference TRBV19 and TRBJ1-2): DGGITQSPKYLFRKEGQNVTLSCEQNLNHDAMYWYRQDPGQGLRLIYYSQIVNDFQKGDIAEGYSVSREKKESFPLTVTSAQKNPTAFYLCASSIVGAELYYGYTFGSGTRLTVV.

The rearrangement joins TRBV7-2 to TRBJ2-2; 8 positions agree with TRBD2. The CDR3 length is 14 residues. After removal of 4 bases from V and 7 bases from J, the junction contained 5 bases not matched to a gene. Germline-derived CDR1 and CDR2 are SGHTA and FQGNSA. In nucleotides, the CDR3 is TGTGCCAGCAGCTCTGGACTAGCCGTCGGGGAGCTGTTTTTT. Translating gives CASSSGLAVGELFF.

This clone has just one count. This chain links TRBV19 with TRBJ1-5, with D maybe TRBD1 (6 bases). The CDR3 covers 15 residues. Trimming cost V 8 bases and J 4 bases, with 18 bases left between them. Looked up from germline, CDR1 is LNHDA and CDR2 is SQIVND (reference sequence). In nucleotides, the CDR3 is TGTGCCAGTCAGAACCACTACCAGGGGAATCAGCCCCAGCATTTT. Protein: CASQNHYQGNQPQHF.

The rearrangement links TRBV29-1 to TRBJ2-7; D perhaps matches TRBD2 (5 bases). CDR1 and CDR2 from the germline V gene are SQVTM and ANQGSEA. Trimming pared 4 bases from V and 6 bases from J, leaving 13 bases between. The CDR3 length is 12 residues. In nucleotides, the CDR3 is TGCAGCGTTGGGGTACTAGGACGCGAGCAGTACTTC. This gives the protein CSVGVLGREQYF.

The V and J genes are TRBV29-1 and TRBJ1-1; unclear D gene. This CDR3 is built from 12 residues. Germline CDR1 reads SQVTM; CDR2 reads ANQGSEA. Trimming took 8 bases from V and 5 from J, leaving 15 bases between them. DNA for the CDR3: TGCAGCTCACTAAGTGGGGTTACTGAAGCTTTCTTT. Translation gives CSSLSGVTEAFF. Based on the CDR3 plus reference TRBV29-1 and TRBJ1-1, the full variable domain is SAVISQKPSRDICQRGTSLTIQCQVDSQVTMMFWYRQQPGQSLTLIATANQGSEATYESGFVIDKFPISRPNLTFSTLTVSNMSPEDSSIYLCSSLSGVTEAFFGQGTRLTVV.

In this sample, this clone turned up once. The CDR3, as DNA: TGTGCCAGCAGCCAAGGACAGTCGAACACTGAAGCTTTCTTT. It translates to CASSQGQSNTEAFF. The chain joins TRBV4-2 to TRBJ1-1; possible D gene TRBD1, 5 bases. This CDR3 comprises 14 residues. The V gene lost 1 base and the J gene lost 1 base, with 7 bases spanning the gap. From germline, CDR1 is LGHNA and CDR2 YNFKEQ.

This rearrangement joins TRBV5-1 to TRBJ1-5; D uncertain. V lost 2 bases to trimming and J lost 3 bases, with 6 bases between them. Germline CDR1 and CDR2: SGHRS and YFSETQ. CDR3 length equals 13 residues. The CDR3 loop is CASSFGYNQPQHF. The CDR3 DNA reads TGCGCCAGCAGCTTTGGCTACAATCAGCCCCAGCATTTT.